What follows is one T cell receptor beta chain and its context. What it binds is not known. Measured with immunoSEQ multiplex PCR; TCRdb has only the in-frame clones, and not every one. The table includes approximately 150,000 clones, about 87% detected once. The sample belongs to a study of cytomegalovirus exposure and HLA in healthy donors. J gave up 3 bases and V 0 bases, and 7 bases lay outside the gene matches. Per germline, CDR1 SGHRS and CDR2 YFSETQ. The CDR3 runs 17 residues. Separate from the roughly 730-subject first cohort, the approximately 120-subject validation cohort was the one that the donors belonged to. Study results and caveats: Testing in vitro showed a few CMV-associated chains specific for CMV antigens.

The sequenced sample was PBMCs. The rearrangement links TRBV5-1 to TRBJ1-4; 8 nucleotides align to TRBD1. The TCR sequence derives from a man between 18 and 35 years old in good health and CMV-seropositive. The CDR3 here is CASSLAGGAYSNEKLFF. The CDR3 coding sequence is TGCGCCAGCAGCTTGGCAGGGGGCGCTTATTCTAATGAAAAACTGTTTTTT.